This TCR beta chain is from a study of cytomegalovirus exposure and HLA in healthy donors. The PCR used 60 Vbeta and 13 Jbeta primers. Measured with immunoSEQ multiplex PCR; TCRdb has only the in-frame clones, and not every one. Among roughly 100,000 clones listed, 83% were seen once. This CDR3 is built from 11 residues. Germline CDR1 SGHDT, CDR2 YYEEEE. V lost 6 bases and J lost 3, with 6 bases in between. V is TRBV5-6 and J is TRBJ1-1; no clear D gene. Sequenced material: PBMCs. The TCR comes from a middle-aged man in good health and CMV-seronegative. The CDR3 loop is CASTRYTEAFF. In nucleotides, the CDR3 is TGTGCCAGCACTAGGTACACTGAAGCTTTCTTT.